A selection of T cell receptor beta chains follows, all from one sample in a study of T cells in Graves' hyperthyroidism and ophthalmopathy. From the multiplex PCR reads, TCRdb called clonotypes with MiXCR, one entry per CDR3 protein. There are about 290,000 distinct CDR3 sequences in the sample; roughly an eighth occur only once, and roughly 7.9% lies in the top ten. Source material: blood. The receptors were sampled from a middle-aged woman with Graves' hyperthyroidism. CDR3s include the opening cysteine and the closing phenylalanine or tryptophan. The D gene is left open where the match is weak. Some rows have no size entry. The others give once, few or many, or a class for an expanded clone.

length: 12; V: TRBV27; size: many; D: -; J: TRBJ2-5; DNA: TGTGCCTCTGGGGCGACGAGGGAGACCCAGTACTTC; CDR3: CASGATRETQYF
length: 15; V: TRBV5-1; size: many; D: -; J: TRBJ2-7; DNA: TGCGCCAGCCGCAGGGAGGCGAGAGGGGTTTACGAGCAGTACTTC; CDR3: CASRREARGVYEQYF
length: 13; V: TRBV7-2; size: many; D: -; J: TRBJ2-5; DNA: TGTGCCAGCAGCTCCCCTAGCGAGGAGACCCAGTACTTC; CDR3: CASSSPSEETQYF
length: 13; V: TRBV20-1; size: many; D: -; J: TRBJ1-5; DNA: TGCAGTGCGGCGGGGACGGTAAATCAGCCCCAGCATTTT; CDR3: CSAAGTVNQPQHF
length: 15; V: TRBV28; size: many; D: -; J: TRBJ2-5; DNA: TGTGCCAGCACCCAGGGAAGGGGGGGCTGGGAGACCCAGTACTTC; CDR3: CASTQGRGGWETQYF
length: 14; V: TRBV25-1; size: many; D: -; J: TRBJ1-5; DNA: TGTGCCAGCAGTGGTCCCAGGAGCAATCAGCCCCAGCATTTT; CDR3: CASSGPRSNQPQHF
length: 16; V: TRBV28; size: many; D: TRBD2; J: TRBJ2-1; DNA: TGTGCCAGCAGTCCGCCGAGCGGGAGGGCCTACAATGAGCAGTTCTTC; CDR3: CASSPPSGRAYNEQFF
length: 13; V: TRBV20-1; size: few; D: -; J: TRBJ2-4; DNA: TGCAGTGCTAGGACATTAGCCAAAAACATTCAGTACTTC; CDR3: CSARTLAKNIQYF
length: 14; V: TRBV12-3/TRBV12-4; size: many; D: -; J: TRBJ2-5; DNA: TGTGCCAGCAGAGCGGACGGGGCGGGAGAGACCCAGTACTTC; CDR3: CASRADGAGETQYF
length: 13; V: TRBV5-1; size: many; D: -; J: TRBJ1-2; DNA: TGCGCCAGCAGTTATACGAGGCAGGGCGGCTACACCTTC; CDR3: CASSYTRQGGYTF
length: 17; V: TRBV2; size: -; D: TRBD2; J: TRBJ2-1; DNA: TGTGCCAGCAGCGGACTCAGGGCTAGCGGGGGGGTAGGTGAGCAGTTCTTC; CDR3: CASSGLRASGGVGEQFF
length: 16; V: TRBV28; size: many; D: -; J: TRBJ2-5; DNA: TGTGCCAGCAATTCCTTACTCGGACCACTCCAGGAGACCCAGTACTTC; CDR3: CASNSLLGPLQETQYF
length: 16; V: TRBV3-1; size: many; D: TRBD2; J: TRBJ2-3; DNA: TGTGCCAGCAGCCAAGAAGCGGGGCGAAGCACAGATACGCAGTATTTT; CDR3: CASSQEAGRSTDTQYF
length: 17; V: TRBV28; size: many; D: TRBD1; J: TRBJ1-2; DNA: TGTGCCAGCAGCATATCATCGGGGACAGGGGGCATGTATGGCTACACCTTC; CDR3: CASSISSGTGGMYGYTF
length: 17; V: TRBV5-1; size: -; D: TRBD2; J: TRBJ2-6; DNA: TGCGCCAGCAGCCTTAGGGGCGGGAGCTCTGGGGCCAACGTCCTGACTTTC; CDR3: CASSLRGGSSGANVLTF
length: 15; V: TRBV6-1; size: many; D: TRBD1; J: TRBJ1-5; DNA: TGTGCCAGCAGGACGGGACAGGGAGGGCATCAGCCCCAGCATTTT; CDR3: CASRTGQGGHQPQHF
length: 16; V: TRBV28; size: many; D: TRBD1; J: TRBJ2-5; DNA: TGTGCCAGCAGTGGACTTGGGCAGGGGGATGTTGAGACCCAGTACTTC; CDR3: CASSGLGQGDVETQYF
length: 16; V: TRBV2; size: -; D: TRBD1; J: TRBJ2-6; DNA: TGTGCCAGCAGTCCAGGGACAGCCATGGGGGCCAACGTCCTGACTTTC; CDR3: CASSPGTAMGANVLTF
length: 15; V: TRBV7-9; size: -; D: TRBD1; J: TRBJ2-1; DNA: TGTGCCAGCAGATATGGACAGGGGACCTACAATGAGCAGTTCTTC; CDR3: CASRYGQGTYNEQFF
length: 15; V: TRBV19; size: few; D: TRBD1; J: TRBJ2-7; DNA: TGTGCCAGTAGTATTACGACCAGGGGGATCTCCGAGCAGTACTTC; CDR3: CASSITTRGISEQYF
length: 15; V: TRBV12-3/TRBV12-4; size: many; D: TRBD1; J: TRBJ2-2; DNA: TGTGCCAGCAGTATCCGACAGGGTAACACCGGGGAGCTGTTTTTT; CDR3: CASSIRQGNTGELFF
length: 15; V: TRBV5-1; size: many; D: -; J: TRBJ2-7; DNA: TGCGCCAGCAGCCCTCCGGGTGGGCACTCCTACGAGCAGTACTTC; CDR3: CASSPPGGHSYEQYF
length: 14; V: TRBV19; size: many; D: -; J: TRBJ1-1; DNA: TGTGCCACCGGACCACAATTTAGTGACACTGAAGCTTTCTTT; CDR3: CATGPQFSDTEAFF
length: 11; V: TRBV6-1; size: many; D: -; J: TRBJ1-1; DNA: TGTGCCAGCGCCGGATGGTCCGAAGCTTTCTTT; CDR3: CASAGWSEAFF
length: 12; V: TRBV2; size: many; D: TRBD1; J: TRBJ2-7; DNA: TGTGCCAGCAGTGGGGACAGCTACGAGCAGTACTTC; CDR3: CASSGDSYEQYF
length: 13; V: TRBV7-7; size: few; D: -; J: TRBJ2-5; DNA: TGTGCTAGCAGCTTAGACAGGATGGAGACCCAGTACTTC; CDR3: CASSLDRMETQYF
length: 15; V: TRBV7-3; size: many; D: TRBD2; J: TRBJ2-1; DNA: TGTGCCAGCAGCAGTAGCGGGAGTGGGTACAATGAGCAGTTCTTC; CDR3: CASSSSGSGYNEQFF
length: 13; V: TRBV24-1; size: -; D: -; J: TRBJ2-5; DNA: TGTGCCACCAGTGATTACGGGGGAGAGACCCAGTACTTC; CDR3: CATSDYGGETQYF
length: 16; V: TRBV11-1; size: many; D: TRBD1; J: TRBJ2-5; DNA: TGTGCCAGCAGCTTAGGGGGACAGCACTACCGAGAGACCCAGTACTTC; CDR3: CASSLGGQHYRETQYF
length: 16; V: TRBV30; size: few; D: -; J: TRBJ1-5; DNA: TGTGCCTGGAGCGCCGGGGGGACGGTATTGGGTCAGCCCCAGCATTTT; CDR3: CAWSAGGTVLGQPQHF
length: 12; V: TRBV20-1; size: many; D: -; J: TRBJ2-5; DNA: TGCAGTGCTAGTTTAGTCCAAGAGACCCAGTACTTC; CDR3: CSASLVQETQYF
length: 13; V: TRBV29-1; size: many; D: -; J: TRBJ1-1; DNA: TGCAGCGTTGAACGGGGGGCAGGAACTGAAGCTTTCTTT; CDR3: CSVERGAGTEAFF
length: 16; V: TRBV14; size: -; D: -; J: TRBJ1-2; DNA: TGTGCCAGCAGCCAACACAGCGGGGGTGGTGGAGGTGGCTACACCTTC; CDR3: CASSQHSGGGGGGYTF
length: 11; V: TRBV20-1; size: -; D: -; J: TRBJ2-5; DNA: TGCAGTGCTCCTTTTCAAGAGACCCAGTACTTC; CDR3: CSAPFQETQYF
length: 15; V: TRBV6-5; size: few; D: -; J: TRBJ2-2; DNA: TGTGCCAGCAGTTACTCTATGACCAACACCGGGGAGCTGTTTTTT; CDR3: CASSYSMTNTGELFF
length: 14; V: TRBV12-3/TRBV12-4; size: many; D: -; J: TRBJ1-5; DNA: TGTGCCAGCACCACGACAGGTGGAGGTCAGCCCCAGCATTTT; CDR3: CASTTTGGGQPQHF
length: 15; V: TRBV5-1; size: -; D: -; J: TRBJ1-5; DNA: TGCGCCAGCAGCTTGGGGGGGGGCAGCGATCAGCCCCAGCATTTT; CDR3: CASSLGGGSDQPQHF
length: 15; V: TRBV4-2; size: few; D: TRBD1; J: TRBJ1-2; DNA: TGTGCCAGCAGCCCCAGGGGGACAGGGGGCTATGGCTACACCTTC; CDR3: CASSPRGTGGYGYTF
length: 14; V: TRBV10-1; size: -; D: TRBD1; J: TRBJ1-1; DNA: TGCGCCAGCAGTGGGTCAGGGGGCTACACTGAAGCTTTCTTT; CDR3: CASSGSGGYTEAFF
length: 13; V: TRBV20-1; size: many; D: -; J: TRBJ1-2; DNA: TGCAGTGCTAGTCGGGGGTTAGCCTATGGCTACACCTTC; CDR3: CSASRGLAYGYTF
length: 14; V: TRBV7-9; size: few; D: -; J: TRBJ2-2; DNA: TGTGCCAGCATTTATGGAGGCGTAACCGGGGAGCTGTTTTTT; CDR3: CASIYGGVTGELFF
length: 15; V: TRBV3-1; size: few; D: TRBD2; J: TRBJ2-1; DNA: TGTGCCAGCAGCCAACCTAGCGGTTGGATCAATGAGCAGTTCTTC; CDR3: CASSQPSGWINEQFF
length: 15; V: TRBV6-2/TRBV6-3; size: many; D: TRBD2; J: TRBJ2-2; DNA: TGTGCCAGCAGTTCCGGGAGGAAGAACACCGGGGAGCTGTTTTTT; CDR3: CASSSGRKNTGELFF
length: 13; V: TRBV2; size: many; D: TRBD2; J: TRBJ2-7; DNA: TGTGCCAGCGATGGGACTAGCGCTTACGAGCAGTACTTC; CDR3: CASDGTSAYEQYF
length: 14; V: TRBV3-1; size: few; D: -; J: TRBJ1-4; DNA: TGTGCCAGCAGCCAAGGTCGTAGTAATGAAAAACTGTTTTTT; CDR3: CASSQGRSNEKLFF
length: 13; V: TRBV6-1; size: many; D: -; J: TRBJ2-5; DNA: TGTGCCAGCAGTGAAGGGAACGTAGGGACCCAGTACTTC; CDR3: CASSEGNVGTQYF
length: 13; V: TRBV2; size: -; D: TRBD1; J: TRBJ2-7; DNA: TGTGCCAGCGGGACAGGGGAGCCCTACGAGCAGTACTTC; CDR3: CASGTGEPYEQYF
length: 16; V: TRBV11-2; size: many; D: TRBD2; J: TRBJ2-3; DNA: TGTGCCAGCAGCTTAGAGTTAGCGGGAGAGGGAGATACGCAGTATTTT; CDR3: CASSLELAGEGDTQYF
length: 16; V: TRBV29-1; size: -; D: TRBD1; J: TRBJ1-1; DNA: TGCAGCGTTAAGGGACCGCCGGGACAGATTAACACTGAAGCTTTCTTT; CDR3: CSVKGPPGQINTEAFF
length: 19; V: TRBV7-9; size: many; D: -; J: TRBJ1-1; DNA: TGTGCCAGCAGCTTACTCGGGTCGGGGGGCCAAGGCCTGAACACTGAAGCTTTCTTT; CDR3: CASSLLGSGGQGLNTEAFF
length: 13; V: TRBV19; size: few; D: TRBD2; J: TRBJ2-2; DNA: TGTGCCAGTGGAGCGGGAGTGGCCGGGGAGCTGTTTTTT; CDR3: CASGAGVAGELFF
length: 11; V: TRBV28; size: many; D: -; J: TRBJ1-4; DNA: TGTGGAACCTCACGAAATGAAAAACTGTTTTTT; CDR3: CGTSRNEKLFF
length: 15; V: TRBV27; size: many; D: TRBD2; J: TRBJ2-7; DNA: TGTGCCAGCAGTTTTTTCGCGGGAGGACCCTACGAGCAGTACTTC; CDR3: CASSFFAGGPYEQYF
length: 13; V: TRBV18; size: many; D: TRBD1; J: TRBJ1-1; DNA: TGTGCCACCCAAGGGGGCGGGAACACTGAAGCTTTCTTT; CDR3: CATQGGGNTEAFF
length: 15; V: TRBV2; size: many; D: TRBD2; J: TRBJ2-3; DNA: TGTGCCAGCACTAGCGGCAGGGTCTTGTCAGATACGCAGTATTTT; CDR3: CASTSGRVLSDTQYF
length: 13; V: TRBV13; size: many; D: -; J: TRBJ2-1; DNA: TGTGCCAGCACTATGGGGAGTTTGGATGAGCAGTTCTTC; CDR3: CASTMGSLDEQFF